The clone carrying this T cell receptor (beta chain) was counted ten times or more. Its specificity is unknown. The read is 3 residues too short to cover the CDR3 end, so that end is filled in from the germline J gene. Clones were read by immunoSEQ multiplex PCR, and TCRdb kept only the in-frame ones, dropping some. The sample is made up of roughly 60,000 clones, none counted only once. The entry originates in a study of T cell clonality in common variable immunodeficiency. The length of the CDR3 is 17 residues. From germline, CDR1 is LNHDA and CDR2 SQIVND (reference sequence). V lost 9 bases to trimming and J lost 2 bases, with 25 bases between them. Study-level results: CVID subjects showed higher TCRbeta clonality than healthy controls.

This receptor was taken from a person aged 18 to 75 in good health. The source material was peripheral blood mononuclear cells. The genes are TRBV19 and TRBJ2-5; D is uncertain. CDR3 loop: CASVQIRSTQSQETQYF. Partial CDR3 DNA: TGTGCCAGCGTACAGATTCGCTCCACCCAAAGTCAAGAGACC.